One and the same sample provided the 11 T cell receptor beta chains below, sequenced in a study of CD8 T cells in Susac syndrome. RNA in amounts of roughly 0.5 to 1 ug was reverse transcribed with random hexamers. TCRdb used MiXCR to reprocess the immunoSEQ multiplex PCR reads, holding one entry per CDR3 protein. The table lists around 18,000 distinct CDR3 sequences, 95% of them singletons. The sample consisted of CD8+ T cells from PBMCs. These receptors were obtained from a human donor in good health.

The J gene is TRBJ1-2, the V gene TRBV7-9; D gene uncertain. Germline CDR1 and CDR2: SEHNR and FQNEAQ (reference sequence). The germline V and J ends were trimmed by 5 bases and 7 bases, with 8 bases remaining between them. The CDR3 has 11 residues. CDR3 sequence: CASSLGRGYTF. Here the CDR3 DNA reads TGTGCCAGCAGCCTCGGGCGTGGCTACACCTTC. The complete variable domain, with remaining parts taken from reference TRBV7-9 and TRBJ1-2, reads DTGVSQNPRHKITKRGQNVTFRCDPISEHNRLYWYRQTLGQGPEFLTYFQNEAQLEKSRLLSDRFSAERPKGSFSTLEIQRTEQGDSAMYLCASSLGRGYTFGSGTRLTVV.

V is TRBV23-1 and J is TRBJ2-5, with 8 bases fitting TRBD1. TRBV23-1 is assigned to the ORF class and has an uncertain function. J was trimmed by 5 bases and V by 7 bases; bases with no gene match: 9. The CDR3 is 14 residues long. CDR3 amino acids: CASKGQGAGETQYF. The CDR3 nucleotides read TGCGCCAGCAAGGGGCAGGGGGCAGGGGAGACCCAGTACTTC.

J is TRBJ2-7 and V is TRBV7-8; D is tentatively TRBD1 or TRBD2 (6 bases each). Germline lookup yields CDR1 SGHVS and CDR2 FQNEAQ. Trimming took off 1 base at V and 0 bases at J, with 10 bases between the two ends. The CDR3 contains 15 residues. The CDR3 loop is CASSLEGGSSYEQYV. The CDR3, as DNA: TGTGCCAGCAGCTTAGAGGGGGGCAGCTCCTACGAGCAGTACGTC.

The CDR3 here is CASSLTTSLGGTSTDTQYF. In DNA form, the CDR3 reads TGTGCCAGCAGCTTAACGACGAGTCTTGGGGGGACCAGCACAGATACGCAGTATTTT. The chain combines TRBV7-3 with TRBJ2-3; D might be TRBD2 (6 bases). V lost 0 bases and J 0 bases, leaving 19 bases between the germline ends. CDR1 and CDR2 (germline): SGHTA, FQGTGA. The CDR3 is made up of 19 amino acids.

The rearrangement links TRBV25-1 to TRBJ1-5; no clear D. This CDR3 has 14 residues. The V end was cut by 5 bases, the J end by 6 bases, with 14 bases between. CDR1 is MGHDK, CDR2 SYGVNS, per germline. CDR3 nucleotides: TGTGCCAGCAGTCCTAGCGGGCAGGTTCAGCCCCAGCATTTT. Translation: CASSPSGQVQPQHF.

This chain links TRBV7-9 with TRBJ2-7; no clear D gene. V lost 1 base and J 5 bases, leaving 6 bases between the germline ends. Germline V lookup: CDR1 SEHNR, CDR2 FQNEAQ (reference sequence). The CDR3 has 12 amino acids. The CDR3 loop reads CASSLGVDEQYV. The DNA for the CDR3 is TGTGCCAGCAGCTTAGGGGTCGACGAGCAGTACGTC.

The chain recombines TRBV6-7 with TRBJ1-1; D possibly corresponds to TRBD1 (5 bases). TRBV6-7 counts as an open reading frame of uncertain function. V was cut by 0 bases and J by 6 bases, with 29 bases left in between. This CDR3 has 20 amino acids. CDR3 protein: CASSYSRGRRIPTGLPEAFF. Written as DNA, the CDR3 is TGTGCCAGCAGTTACTCGAGAGGACGGCGGATTCCTACAGGTCTCCCTGAAGCTTTCTTT.

The chain joins TRBV27 to TRBJ2-1; D gene uncertain. CDR1 is MNHEY and CDR2 is SMNVEV in the germline V gene (reference sequence). The CDR3 consists of 8 residues. V shed 6 bases and J shed 11 bases, with 2 bases lying between them. CDR3 loop: CASRQQFF. As DNA, the CDR3 is TGTGCCAGCAGGCAGCAGTTCTTC.

The genes are TRBV13 and TRBJ2-1; the D is unclear. This CDR3 contains 14 residues. V shed 4 bases and J shed 6 bases, with 13 bases lying between them. CDR1 is PRHDT, CDR2 FYEKMQ, per germline (reference sequence). The CDR3 loop is CASSSFLGRNEQFF. CDR3 DNA sequence: TGTGCCAGCAGCTCCTTCCTTGGACGCAATGAGCAGTTCTTC.

The genes are TRBV2 and TRBJ2-7; D ambiguous. V lost 1 base, J lost 6 bases, and 13 bases lay in between. The germline gives CDR1 SNHLY, CDR2 FYNNEI. CDR3 size: 14 residues. CDR3 protein: CASSEGIIPLEQYF. The CDR3 bases are TGTGCCAGCAGTGAAGGTATAATTCCCCTCGAGCAGTACTTC.

The V gene is TRBV13, the J gene TRBJ2-1; TRBD2 aligns across 12 bases. The ends lost 5 bases at V and 9 bases at J; junction bases unmatched: 14. The CDR3 extends over 17 amino acids. CDR1 and CDR2 (germline): PRHDT, FYEKMQ (reference sequence). CDR3: CASSPRLAGVGSGEQFF. CDR3 nucleotide sequence: TGTGCCAGCAGCCCCCGACTAGCGGGAGTCGGTAGCGGTGAGCAGTTCTTC.